This T cell receptor beta chain was observed in a study of blood T cells in healthy people across ages. Overall study context: Template switching captured about one barcoded beta molecule per two T cells.

Together with a sample-barcoded 5' primer, a J-beta primer mix was included in a second PCR lasting about 6 to 11 cycles. Tagging of each cDNA molecule was performed by a template-switch adaptor with 12 random nucleotides. TCRdb re-called the 5' RACE reads through MiXCR, storing one row per CDR3 protein. The table has around 1.7 million distinct CDR3 sequences, 28% seen once. General observations from the study: Higher diversity and more naive CD4+ cells were features of long-lived donors, compared to aged donors. Getting older went along with TCR beta diversity per million T cells dropping roughly linearly.

A note on this clonotype: Its cognate antigen is unknown.

Trimming took 8 bases from V and 2 from J, leaving 13 bases between them. The CDR3 has 13 residues. The germline gives CDR1 SEHNR, CDR2 FQNEAQ (reference sequence). The sequenced material came from blood. This rearrangement joins TRBV7-9 to TRBJ2-7, with D tentatively TRBD2 (6 bases). The TCR was taken from a woman aged 30 to 39 in good health. The CDR3 coding sequence is TGTGCCAGCGGAGGGTCGGGACCCTACGAGCAGTACTTC. Translating it yields CASGGSGPYEQYF.